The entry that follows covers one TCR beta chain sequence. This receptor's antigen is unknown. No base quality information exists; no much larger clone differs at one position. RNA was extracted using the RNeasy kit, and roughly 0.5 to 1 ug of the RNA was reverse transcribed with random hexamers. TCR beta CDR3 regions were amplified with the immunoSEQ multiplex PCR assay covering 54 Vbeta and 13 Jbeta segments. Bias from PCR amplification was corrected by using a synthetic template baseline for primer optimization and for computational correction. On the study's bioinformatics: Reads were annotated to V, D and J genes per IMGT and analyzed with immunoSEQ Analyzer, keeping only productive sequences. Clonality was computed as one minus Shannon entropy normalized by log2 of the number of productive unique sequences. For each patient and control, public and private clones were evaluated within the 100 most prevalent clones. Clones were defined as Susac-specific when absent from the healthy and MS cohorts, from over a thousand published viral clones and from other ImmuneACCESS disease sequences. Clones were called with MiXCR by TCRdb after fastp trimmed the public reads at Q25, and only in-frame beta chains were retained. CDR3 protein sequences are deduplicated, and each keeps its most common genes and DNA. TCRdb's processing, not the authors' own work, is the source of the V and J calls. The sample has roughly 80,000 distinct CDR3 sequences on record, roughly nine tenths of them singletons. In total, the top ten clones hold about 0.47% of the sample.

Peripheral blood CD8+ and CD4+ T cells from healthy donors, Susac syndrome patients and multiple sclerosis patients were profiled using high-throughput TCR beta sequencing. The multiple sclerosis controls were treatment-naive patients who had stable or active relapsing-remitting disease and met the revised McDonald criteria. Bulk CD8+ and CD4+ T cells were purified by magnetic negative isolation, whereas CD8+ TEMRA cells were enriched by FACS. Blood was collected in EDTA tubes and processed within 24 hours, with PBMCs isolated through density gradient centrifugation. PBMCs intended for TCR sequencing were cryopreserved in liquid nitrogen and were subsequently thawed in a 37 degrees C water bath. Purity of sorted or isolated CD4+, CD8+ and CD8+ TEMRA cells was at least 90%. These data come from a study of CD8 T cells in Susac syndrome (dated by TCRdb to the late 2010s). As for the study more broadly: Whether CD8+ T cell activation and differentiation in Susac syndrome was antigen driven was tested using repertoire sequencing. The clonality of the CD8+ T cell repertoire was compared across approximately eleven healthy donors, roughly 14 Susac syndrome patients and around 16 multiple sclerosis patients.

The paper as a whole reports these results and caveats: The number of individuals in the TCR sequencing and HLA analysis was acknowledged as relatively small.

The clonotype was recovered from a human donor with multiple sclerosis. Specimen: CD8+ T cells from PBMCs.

For the CDR3, the sequence is CASSLESPNEQFF. The nucleotide sequence is TGTGCCAGCAGCTTAGAGTCGCCGAATGAGCAGTTCTTC. The chain was built from TRBV7-2 and TRBJ2-1, with no D gene named confidently. The CDR3 measures 13 amino acids from cysteine to phenylalanine. The entry retains the CDR3 DNA only, 39 bases that are in frame from base 1. V is cut by 1 base and J by 7 bases, and the space between the germline ends is 8 bases. According to the germline V gene, CDR1 reads SGHTA and CDR2 reads FQGNSA.